This is a list of T cell receptor beta chains from one sample in a study of T cells in tuberculosis. Using immunoSEQ multiplex PCR, the repertoire was profiled, and TCRdb retains in-frame clones only, with some absent. The sample lists more than 30,000 clones, less than 95% occurring once. Sequenced material: PBMCs. The receptors come from a donor between 5 and 29 years old with latent tuberculosis or without tuberculosis infection. Both conserved end residues are trimmed from each CDR3.

j_call,v_call,cdr3_aa
TRBJ2-1,TRBV7-3,ASSFLGLTDNEQF
TRBJ1-1,TRBV27,ASSKTGGNTEAF
TRBJ2-5,TRBV9,ASSVGTTGGIQETQY
TRBJ2-1,TRBV7-9,ASSSRGTSGRSDNEQF
TRBJ2-7,TRBV7-8,ASSSPWRLSSYEQY
TRBJ2-3,TRBV4-1,ASSQEGGGADTQY
TRBJ1-1,TRBV19,ASSRIQGANTEAF
TRBJ2-1,TRBV4-1,ASSQEERAAGNEQF
TRBJ2-2,TRBV15,ATSRPRGAVNTGELF
TRBJ1-4,TRBV23-1,ASSQPLTGGL
TRBJ2-3,TRBV25-1,ASSLASGHTDTQY
TRBJ2-6,TRBV5-1,ASSFGSRANVLT
TRBJ2-7,TRBV6-1,ACGTSGISYEQY
TRBJ2-1,TRBV4-2,ASSPPGLAGPDEQF
TRBJ2-1,TRBV13,ASSPKERGRDEQF
TRBJ1-4,TRBV2,ATSLNGRGEKLF
TRBJ2-3,TRBV4-1,ASSQDLEGPAQY
TRBJ2-1,TRBV11-2,ASSHPGTSGNEQF
TRBJ2-7,TRBV11-2,ASSPNFGRGKYYEQY
TRBJ2-3,TRBV5-4,ASSLGGSRADTQY
TRBJ2-1,TRBV30,AWSVPSYEWREDYNEQF
TRBJ1-2,TRBV7-6,ASSLEGVRSIEGYT
TRBJ2-7,TRBV27,ASSRTGFRGEQY
TRBJ2-7,TRBV27,ASSRQGARYEQY
TRBJ2-7,TRBV5-6,ASSLVLDSYEQY
TRBJ2-1,TRBV18,ASSPTSGRARYNEQF
TRBJ2-3,TRBV6-4,ASSGGQGNTQY
TRBJ1-1,TRBV27,ASSFSRDMVDTEAF
TRBJ2-5,TRBV27,ASNPRMGEAGETQY
TRBJ2-2,TRBV27,ASSLRPTNTGELF
TRBJ2-3,TRBV2,ASRPDSNTQY
TRBJ2-5,TRBV30,ASYNIRDTSKKETQY
TRBJ1-2,TRBV5-1,ASSFTGITSGYT
TRBJ2-3,TRBV7-2,ASSPPGSGTDTQY
TRBJ1-1,TRBV6-5,ASSLGGRILTEAF
TRBJ2-1,TRBV29-1,SVGSRGLNEQF
TRBJ2-4,TRBV19,ASRARLAGSWGAKNIQY
TRBJ2-7,TRBV5-1,ASSFTGLAGGSYEQY
TRBJ1-5,TRBV7-9,ASSLGGGNQPQH
TRBJ2-7,TRBV9,ASSVRPESGQY
TRBJ1-1,TRBV28,ASSPMTEAF
TRBJ1-5,TRBV19,ASSIDGSQPQH
TRBJ1-4,TRBV30,AWRPGDTSNEKLF
TRBJ1-4,TRBV19,ASSTPPGGSYEKLF
TRBJ2-1,TRBV14,ASSQDYLRGEF
TRBJ2-5,TRBV27,ASSRHLRLQETQY
TRBJ2-2,TRBV7-3,ASSGIAGGPPGELF
TRBJ1-2,TRBV27,ASSFGDRDNYGYT
TRBJ2-2,TRBV5-4,ASWTGGLPSNTGELF
TRBJ2-7,TRBV15,ATSLPEGQGWYEQY
TRBJ2-5,TRBV5-1,ASSLGSAGGPETQY